These 17 T cell receptor beta chains were all obtained from the same sample, sequenced in a study of long-term antiretroviral therapy in people with HIV. The assay, immunoSEQ v3.0, was run at survey level. The method was immunoSEQ multiplex PCR; TCRdb's version includes in-frame clones alone and lacks a portion of them. The sample holds fewer than 35,000 clones, roughly three quarters seen once. Material: unsorted PBMCs, obtained 3.1 years after starting antiretroviral therapy. Every receptor here comes from a woman aged 45-65 years with HIV.

The rearrangement joins TRBV19 to TRBJ1-1; 8 nucleotides align to TRBD1. The CDR3 contains 16 residues. Germline V gene lookup returns CDR1 LNHDA and CDR2 SQIVND (reference sequence). J lost 5 bases, V lost 2 bases, and 10 bases had no gene match. CDR3 residues: CASSIKKTGVGTEAFF. The DNA for the CDR3 is TGTGCCAGTAGTATAAAAAAGACAGGGGTGGGGACTGAAGCTTTCTTT.

The chain uses TRBV6-5 and TRBJ1-5, with 7 bases fitting TRBD1. The germline CDR1 and CDR2 sequences are MNHEY and SVGAGI. V lost 6 bases to trimming and J lost 1 base; unmatched junction nucleotides: 6. The length of the CDR3 is 15 residues. CDR3 sequence: CASSRAGQSNQPQHF. CDR3 sequence (DNA): TGTGCCAGCAGCCGCGCGGGACAGAGCAATCAGCCCCAGCATTTT.

V is TRBV4-1 and J is TRBJ2-5; a possible D gene is TRBD2 (6 bases). Trimming pared 0 bases from V and 2 bases from J, leaving 22 bases between. CDR1 and CDR2 from the germline V gene are MGHRA and YSYEKL. The CDR3 contains 19 residues. The CDR3 bases are TGCGCCAGCAGCCAAGATCAAAAGAGTTCGCGGGGCCGACAAGAGACCCAGTACTTC. Translating gives CASSQDQKSSRGRQETQYF.

The rearrangement links TRBV6-5 to TRBJ2-2, with TRBD2 matching over 8 bases. With V trimmed by 6 bases and J by 4 bases, 7 bases remained unmatched. This CDR3 is 15 amino acids long. Germline V gives CDR1 MNHEY, CDR2 SVGAGI. DNA for the CDR3: TGTGCCAGCAGCCTCGGGGGGGGAATCACCGGGGAGCTGTTTTTT. It is translated as CASSLGGGITGELFF.

The V and J genes are TRBV10-3 and TRBJ2-5; D may be TRBD2 (6 bases). Trimming pared 4 bases from V and 7 bases from J, leaving 10 bases between. This CDR3 comprises 12 residues. Germline V gene sequence: CDR1 ENHRY, CDR2 SYGVKD. CDR3 DNA sequence: TGTGCCATCAGTGGTGGGGGAGGGACCCAGTACTTC. Encoded protein: CAISGGGGTQYF.

V and J are TRBV5-1 and TRBJ1-4, with D maybe TRBD1 (6 bases). Germline V lookup: CDR1 SGHRS, CDR2 YFSETQ. This CDR3 comprises 16 residues. Trimming removed 2 bases from V and 8 bases from J, with 19 bases in between. The CDR3 DNA follows: TGCGCCAGCAGCTTAAACTTACAGGGTGGTTCGGAAAAACTGTTTTTT. This sequence encodes CASSLNLQGGSEKLFF.

This clone was seen a single time. The CDR3 loop reads CASSVGGGEETQYF. For the CDR3, the DNA is TGTGCCAGCAGTGTAGGTGGGGGGGAGGAGACCCAGTACTTC. The J gene is TRBJ2-5, the V gene TRBV6-1, with 7 bases identical to TRBD2. This CDR3 has 14 amino acids. Germline V CDR1 and CDR2: MNHNS, SASEGT. V shed 4 bases, J shed 5 bases, and the junction held 7 bases outside the gene matches.

The chain has TRBV29-1 and TRBJ1-1; TRBD1 is a possible D gene (6 bases). The V end lost 7 bases, the J end lost 0 bases, and 12 bases lay between the germline ends. From germline, CDR1 is SQVTM and CDR2 ANQGSEA. This CDR3 is built from 13 residues. The CDR3 sequence is CSARQGMNTEAFF. DNA for the CDR3: TGCAGCGCCCGGCAGGGGATGAACACTGAAGCTTTCTTT.

The chain recombines TRBV4-2 with TRBJ1-1; perhaps TRBD1 as D (6 bases). The length of the CDR3 is 14 residues. Germline V gene data show CDR1 as LGHNA and CDR2 as YNFKEQ. V shed 0 bases and J shed 5 bases, with 10 bases lying between them. CDR3 coding DNA: TGTGCCAGCAGCCAAGATGGGGGGCGGACTGAAGCTTTCTTT. Encoded protein: CASSQDGGRTEAFF.

The chain recombines TRBV5-1 with TRBJ2-5; D perhaps matches TRBD2 (5 bases). CDR3 length: 14 amino acids. Trimming pared 0 bases from V and 4 bases from J, leaving 10 bases between. Germline lookup yields CDR1 SGHRS and CDR2 YFSETQ. The CDR3 coding sequence is TGCGCCAGCAGCTTGGGCCCCCGGGGAGAGACCCAGTACTTC. It encodes CASSLGPRGETQYF.

The chain employs TRBV30 and TRBJ2-2; perhaps D is TRBD1 or TRBD2 (5 bases each). CDR1 and CDR2 (germline): GTSNPN, SVGIG (reference sequence). CDR3 length: 15 amino acids. Between the trimmed V and J ends, which lost 4 bases and 6 bases, there was a span of 18 bases. The CDR3 sequence: CAWTPGPQSAGELFF. CDR3 nucleotides: TGTGCCTGGACACCGGGACCCCAGAGCGCCGGGGAGCTGTTTTTT.

The sample holds one count of this clone. The chain uses TRBV5-1 and TRBJ1-4, with 10 bases lining up with TRBD1. The germline gives CDR1 SGHRS, CDR2 YFSETQ. V was pared by 4 bases and J by 2 bases, with 8 bases of the junction left unmatched. CDR3 length: 17 amino acids. The CDR3 region is CASSLSGTGVTNEKLFF. CDR3 sequence (DNA): TGCGCCAGCAGCCTCTCCGGGACAGGGGTGACTAATGAAAAACTGTTTTTT.

The genes are TRBV12-5 and TRBJ1-2, with unresolved D. This CDR3 is built from 11 residues. Germline V gene sequence: CDR1 LGHNT, CDR2 FRNRAP. Trimming pared 0 bases from V and 8 bases from J, leaving 4 bases between. This CDR3 reads CASGLVGGYTF. DNA of the CDR3: TGTGCTAGTGGTTTGGTCGGGGGCTACACCTTC.

V gene TRBV30 combines with J gene TRBJ2-2; no clear D. The CDR3 sequence is 11 residues long. Germline loops: CDR1 GTSNPN, CDR2 SVGIG (reference sequence). Trimming shortened V by 0 bases and J by 7 bases, and 3 bases separated the two germline ends. The CDR3 loop is CAWSVNGELFF. The CDR3 region has the DNA TGTGCCTGGAGTGTAAACGGGGAGCTGTTTTTT. Based on the CDR3 plus reference TRBV30 and TRBJ2-2, the full variable domain is SQTIHQWPATLVQPVGSPLSLECTVEGTSNPNLYWYRQAAGRGLQLLFYSVGIGQISSEVPQNLSASRPQDRQFILSSKKLLLSDSGFYLCAWSVNGELFFGEGSRLTVL.

The chain is built from TRBV6-1 and TRBJ2-3, with TRBD2 matching over 15 bases. Germline values: CDR1 MNHNS, CDR2 SASEGT. This CDR3 is built from 15 residues. The V segment lost 9 bases and the J segment 6 bases; nucleotides outside the gene matches: 7. The DNA for the CDR3 is TGTGCCAGTCACGGACTAGCGGGGGGGTTTGATACGCAGTATTTT. This gives the protein CASHGLAGGFDTQYF.

A note on this clone: Additional DNA sequences in this sample encode the identical CDR3. V is TRBV9 and J is TRBJ2-1, with TRBD2 matching 9 bases. After removal of 0 bases from V and 7 bases from J, the junction contained 20 bases not matched to a gene. Germline CDR1 reads SGDLS; CDR2 reads YYNGEE. The CDR3 contains 20 residues. This CDR3 reads CASSVGPAGGGAFDRNEQFF. The CDR3 region has the DNA TGTGCCAGCAGCGTAGGGCCGGCGGGCGGGGGGGCCTTCGACCGTAATGAGCAGTTCTTC.

The chain uses TRBV5-1 and TRBJ1-2; D uncertain. V lost 5 bases, J lost 5 bases, and 13 bases lay in between. CDR3 size: 13 residues. The germline V gene encodes CDR1 SGHRS and CDR2 YFSETQ. DNA for the CDR3: TGCGCCAGCAGGATTGACGGACCATATGGCTACACCTTC. Protein product: CASRIDGPYGYTF.